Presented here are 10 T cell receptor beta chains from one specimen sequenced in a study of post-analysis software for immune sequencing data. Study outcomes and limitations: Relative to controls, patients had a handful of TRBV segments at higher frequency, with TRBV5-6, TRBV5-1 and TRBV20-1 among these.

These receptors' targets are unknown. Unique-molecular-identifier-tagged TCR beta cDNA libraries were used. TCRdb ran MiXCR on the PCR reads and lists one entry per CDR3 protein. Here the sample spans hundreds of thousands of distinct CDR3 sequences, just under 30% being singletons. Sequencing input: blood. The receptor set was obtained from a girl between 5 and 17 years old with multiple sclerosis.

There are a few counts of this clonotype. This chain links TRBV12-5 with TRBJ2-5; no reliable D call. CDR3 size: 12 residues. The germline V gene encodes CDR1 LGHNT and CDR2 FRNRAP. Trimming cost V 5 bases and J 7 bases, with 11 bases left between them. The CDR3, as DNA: TGTGCTAGTGGTCTCTCATCTGGGACCCAGTACTTC. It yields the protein CASGLSSGTQYF.

The CDR3, as DNA: TGTGCCAGCAGCTCCCCAGTCGGGTTTAAGGAGACCCAGTACTTC. Protein sequence: CASSSPVGFKETQYF. V usage is TRBV7-2 and J usage is TRBJ2-5; D not resolved. V lost 4 bases to trimming and J lost 5 bases, with 17 bases between them. The CDR3 spans 15 residues. Germline values: CDR1 SGHTA, CDR2 FQGNSA. The full variable domain, with the rest looked up from reference TRBV7-2 and TRBJ2-5, is GAGVSQSPSNKVTEKGKDVELRCDPISGHTALYWYRQSLGQGLEFLIYFQGNSAPDKSGLPSDRFSAERTGGSVSTLTIQRTQQEDSAVYLCASSSPVGFKETQYFGPGTRLLVL.

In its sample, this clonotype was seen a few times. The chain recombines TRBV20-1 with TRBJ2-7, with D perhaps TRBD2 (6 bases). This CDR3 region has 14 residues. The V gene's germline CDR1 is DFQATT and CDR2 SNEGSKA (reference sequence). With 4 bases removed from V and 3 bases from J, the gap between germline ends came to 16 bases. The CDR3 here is CSATSGTRRYEQYF. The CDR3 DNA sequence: TGCAGTGCTACATCCGGGACTCGACGCTACGAGCAGTACTTC.

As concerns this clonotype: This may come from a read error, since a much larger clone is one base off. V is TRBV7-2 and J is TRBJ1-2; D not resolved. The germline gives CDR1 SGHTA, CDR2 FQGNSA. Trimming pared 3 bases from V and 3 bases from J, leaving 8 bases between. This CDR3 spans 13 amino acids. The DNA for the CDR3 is TGTACCAGCAGCTTTGATAGAGACTATGGCTACACCTTC. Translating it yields CTSSFDRDYGYTF.

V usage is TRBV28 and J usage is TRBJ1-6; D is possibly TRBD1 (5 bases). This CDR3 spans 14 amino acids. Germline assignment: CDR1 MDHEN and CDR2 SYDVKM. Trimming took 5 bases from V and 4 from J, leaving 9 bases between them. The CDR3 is CASSPTVYNSPLHF. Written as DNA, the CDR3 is TGTGCCAGCAGTCCGACAGTTTATAATTCACCCCTCCACTTT.

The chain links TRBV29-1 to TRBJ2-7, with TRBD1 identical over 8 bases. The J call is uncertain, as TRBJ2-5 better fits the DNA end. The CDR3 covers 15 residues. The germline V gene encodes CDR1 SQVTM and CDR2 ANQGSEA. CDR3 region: CSVEGGTGGMVTQYF. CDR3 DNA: TGCAGCGTTGAAGGGGGTACAGGGGGTATGGTGACCCAGTACTTC.

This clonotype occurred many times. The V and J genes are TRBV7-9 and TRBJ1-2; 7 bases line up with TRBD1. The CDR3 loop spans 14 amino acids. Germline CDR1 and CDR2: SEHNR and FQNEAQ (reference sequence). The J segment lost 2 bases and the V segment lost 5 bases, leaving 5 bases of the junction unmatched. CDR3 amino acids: CASSTQTGNYGYTF. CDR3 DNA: TGTGCCAGCAGCACCCAGACAGGGAACTATGGCTACACCTTC.

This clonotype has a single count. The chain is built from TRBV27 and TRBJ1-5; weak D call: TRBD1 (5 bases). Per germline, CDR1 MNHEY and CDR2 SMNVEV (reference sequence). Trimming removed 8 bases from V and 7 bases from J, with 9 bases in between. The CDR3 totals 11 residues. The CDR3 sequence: CASGREQPQHF. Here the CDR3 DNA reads TGTGCCAGCGGCAGGGAACAGCCCCAGCATTTT.

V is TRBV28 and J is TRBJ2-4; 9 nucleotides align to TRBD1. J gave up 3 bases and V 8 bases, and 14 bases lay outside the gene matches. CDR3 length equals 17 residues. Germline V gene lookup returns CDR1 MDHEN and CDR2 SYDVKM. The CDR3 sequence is CASRLGTGFFVKNIQYF. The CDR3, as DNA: TGTGCCAGCCGGCTCGGGACAGGGTTTTTTGTCAAAAACATTCAGTACTTC.

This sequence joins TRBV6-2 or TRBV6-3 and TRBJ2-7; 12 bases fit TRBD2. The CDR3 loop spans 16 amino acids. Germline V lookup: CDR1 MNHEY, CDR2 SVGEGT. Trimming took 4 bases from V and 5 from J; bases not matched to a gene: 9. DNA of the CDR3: TGTGCCAGCAGTTCCTTCGGACTAGCGGGATTTCACGAGCAGTACTTC. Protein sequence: CASSSFGLAGFHEQYF.